The next 2 T cell receptor beta chains were all read from a single sample in a study of control samples from healthy donors and cancer patients. Clones were read by immunoSEQ multiplex PCR, and TCRdb kept only the in-frame ones, dropping some. The sample has approximately 17,000 clones; around nine tenths are singletons. The sample was PBMCs. The origin of the receptors is a man aged 60 to 75 with head and neck cancer.

The chain links TRBV7-2 to TRBJ2-7; the D gene could be TRBD1 or TRBD2 (5 bases each). CDR1 is SGHTA, CDR2 FQGNSA, per germline. V dropped 5 bases and J dropped 0 bases, with 14 bases sitting between them. The CDR3 is 15 residues long. The CDR3 coding sequence is TGTGCCAGCAGCCCCTCAGGGACGGGCTCCTACGAGCAGTACTTC. Encoded protein: CASSPSGTGSYEQYF.

This chain uses TRBV7-2 with TRBJ2-7; D is uncertain. Trimming took 5 bases from V and 1 from J, leaving 12 bases between them. The CDR3 has 14 amino acids. CDR1 and CDR2 (germline): SGHTA, FQGNSA. CDR3 coding DNA: TGTGCCAGCAGCCCTCGACATGGATCCTACGAGCAGTACTTC. Translating it yields CASSPRHGSYEQYF. Drawing the rest from reference TRBV7-2 and TRBJ2-7, the complete variable domain is GAGVSQSPSNKVTEKGKDVELRCDPISGHTALYWYRQSLGQGLEFLIYFQGNSAPDKSGLPSDRFSAERTGGSVSTLTIQRTQQEDSAVYLCASSPRHGSYEQYFGPGTRLTVT.